This paragraph covers one T cell receptor (beta chain) sequence. The target antigen is unknown. The data stem from a study of cytomegalovirus exposure and HLA in healthy donors. Study at large: Earlier findings included roughly 120 million unique TCR beta sequences obtained from about 180 million T cells. General study results and limits: Most TCR sequences showed up rarely, but some public TCRs showed up in many donors. The study designated 150 to 200 TCR beta chains cytomegalovirus-associated.

The V gene end was trimmed by 3 bases and the J gene end by 0 bases; junction bases not matched to a gene: 9. Germline V lookup: CDR1 SGDLS, CDR2 YYNGEE. The CDR3 covers 18 residues. The study ran its PCR with 60 Vbeta and 13 Jbeta primers. Sequencing used immunoSEQ multiplex PCR; TCRdb keeps in-frame clones, though not all of them. The sample lists 250,000 to 350,000 clones, 70% to 90% occurring once. The rearrangement joins TRBV9 to TRBJ2-1, with 10 bases lining up with TRBD2. Input material: PBMCs. The sequence derives from a man aged 35 to 55 in good health and CMV-seropositive. CDR3 DNA: TGTGCCAGCAGCGCCAGCGGAGCGGGAGGGCCCTCCTACAATGAGCAGTTCTTC. This codes for CASSASGAGGPSYNEQFF. Full variable domain (missing parts from reference TRBV9 and TRBJ2-1): DSGVTQTPKHLITATGQRVTLRCSPRSGDLSVYWYQQSLDQGLQFLIQYYNGEERAKGNILERFSAQQFPDLHSELNLSSLELGDSALYFCASSASGAGGPSYNEQFFGPGTRLTVL.